This entry lists 28 T cell receptor beta chains sequenced from one sample in a study of T cell responses to AZD1222 COVID-19 vaccine. Libraries were prepared by immunoSEQ multiplex PCR; TCRdb keeps only in-frame clonotypes and omits some of them. The top ten hold 3% to 4% of the sample, which has over 150,000 clones, just over 90% seen once. Specimen: peripheral blood, collected 28 days after the second AZD1222 dose. The receptors come from an adult who received the AZD1222 COVID-19 vaccine.

The rearrangement joins TRBV2 to TRBJ1-1, with D unresolved. Per germline, CDR1 SNHLY and CDR2 FYNNEI. The V and J ends lost 4 bases and 3 bases respectively, with 12 bases between them. The CDR3 loop spans 14 amino acids. This chain's CDR3 is CASSGWPRDTEAFF. The CDR3 bases are TGTGCCAGCAGTGGGTGGCCAAGGGACACTGAAGCTTTCTTT. The variable domain in full, with the rest retrieved from reference TRBV2 and TRBJ1-1, is EPEVTQTPSHQVTQMGQEVILRCVPISNHLYFYWYRQILGQKVEFLVSFYNNEISEKSEIFDDQFSVERPDGSNFTLKIRSTKLEDSAMYFCASSGWPRDTEAFFGQGTRLTVV.

The chain joins TRBV27 to TRBJ2-3; D remains ambiguous. In germline, CDR1 is MNHEY, CDR2 SMNVEV (reference sequence). V was pared by 6 bases and J by 0 bases, with 10 bases between. The CDR3 runs 14 residues. The CDR3 spells CASRLLSSTDTQYF. CDR3 in DNA: TGTGCCAGCAGACTCCTATCTAGCACAGATACGCAGTATTTT.

This chain connects TRBV23-1 to TRBJ1-5; D not certain. TRBV23-1 is an open reading frame whose function is uncertain. Trimming removed 0 bases at V and 0 bases at J, with 6 bases between. The CDR3 sequence is 15 residues long. The CDR3 nucleotides are TGCGCCAGCAGTCAATCCCGCGGTAGCAATCAGCCCCAGCATTTT. This gives the protein CASSQSRGSNQPQHF.

The CDR3 reads CASSLRAAGGNGYTF. The CDR3 DNA follows: TGTGCCAGCAGCCTCAGAGCGGCGGGGGGAAATGGCTACACCTTC. The gene calls are TRBV11-1 and TRBJ1-2; a weak D match, TRBD1 (5 bases). The germline V gene has CDR1 SGHAT and CDR2 FQDESV (reference sequence). Trimming took off 5 bases at V and 6 bases at J, with 19 bases between the two ends. This CDR3 contains 15 residues.

The chain combines TRBV19 with TRBJ1-5; 9 bases match TRBD1. The CDR3 contains 16 residues. CDR1 and CDR2 (germline): LNHDA, SQIVND (reference sequence). After removal of 2 bases from V and 5 bases from J, the junction contained 7 bases not matched to a gene. CDR3 in DNA: TGTGCCAGTAGTATAATAGGACAGGGGACTGATCAGCCCCAGCATTTT. It codes for CASSIIGQGTDQPQHF.

The rearrangement uses TRBV3-1 (or the pseudogene TRBV3-2) and TRBJ1-6, with 7 bases lining up with TRBD1. The CDR3 totals 14 residues. Germline CDR1 LGHDT, CDR2 YNNKEL (reference sequence). Unmatched junction bases numbered 4, after V lost 1 base and J lost 10 bases. CDR3 residues: CASSQGQGGSPLHF. The DNA of the CDR3 is TGTGCCAGCAGCCAAGGACAGGGCGGATCACCCCTCCACTTT.

This clone was detected only once. The rearrangement uses TRBV6-5 and TRBJ1-5; maybe TRBD1 (5 bases). CDR1 is MNHEY, CDR2 SVGAGI, per germline. V lost 6 bases to trimming and J lost 6 bases, with 15 bases between them. CDR3 length equals 14 residues. In DNA form, the CDR3 reads TGTGCCAGCAGAGGTCAAGGGGCGGGTCAGCCCCAGCATTTT. Translated, it gives CASRGQGAGQPQHF.

This chain joins TRBV27 and TRBJ1-2; 7 positions match TRBD1. Trimming removed 6 bases from V and 4 bases from J; junction bases left unmatched: 8. Germline V gene data show CDR1 as MNHEY and CDR2 as SMNVEV (reference sequence). The CDR3 loop spans 14 amino acids. The CDR3 is CASRPGGVFYGYTF. CDR3 nucleotide sequence: TGTGCCAGCAGGCCAGGGGGGGTTTTCTATGGCTACACCTTC.

This clone was detected only once. The chain uses TRBV7-3 and TRBJ2-1; D is possibly TRBD1 (6 bases). Germline V lookup: CDR1 SGHTA, CDR2 FQGTGA. The CDR3 covers 16 residues. V gave up 4 bases and J gave up 5 bases, with 18 bases separating them. The CDR3 sequence: CASSYRGGSGNNEQFF. CDR3 in DNA: TGTGCCAGCAGCTACCGAGGGGGTAGTGGAAACAATGAGCAGTTCTTC.

The rearrangement uses TRBV20-1 and TRBJ2-5; TRBD1 might be the D (6 bases). CDR3 length equals 11 residues. Trimming took 6 bases from V and 9 from J, leaving 14 bases between them. Per the germline V gene, CDR1 is DFQATT and CDR2 is SNEGSKA (reference sequence). The CDR3, as DNA: TGCAGTGCCAGGGGCACCGAGGCCCAGTACTTC. Residues: CSARGTEAQYF.

V and J are TRBV6-5 and TRBJ2-3; perhaps TRBD1 as D (5 bases). The CDR3 runs to 15 residues. Per germline, CDR1 MNHEY and CDR2 SVGAGI. Trimming removed 4 bases from V and 0 bases from J, with 11 bases in between. The DNA for the CDR3 is TGTGCCAGCAGTTCCGCAGGGTTGAGCACAGATACGCAGTATTTT. This translates into CASSSAGLSTDTQYF.

V and J are TRBV10-2 and TRBJ1-2, with D tentatively TRBD1 (5 bases). Germline V gene sequence: CDR1 WSHSY, CDR2 SAAADI. Deletions cut 8 bases from V and 4 bases from J, with 20 bases between. The CDR3 loop spans 15 amino acids. This chain's CDR3 is CASVATGGISYGYTF. CDR3 nucleotides: TGCGCCAGCGTCGCTACTGGGGGAATCAGCTATGGCTACACCTTC.

The chain combines TRBV27 with TRBJ1-6, with a tentative D call TRBD1 (6 bases). The CDR3 consists of 14 residues. Trimming took 8 bases from V and 10 from J, leaving 18 bases between them. The germline V gene encodes CDR1 MNHEY and CDR2 SMNVEV (reference sequence). The CDR3 is CASGPYGGQSPLHF. CDR3 sequence (DNA): TGTGCCAGCGGCCCGTATGGGGGGCAATCACCCCTCCACTTT.

The chain carries TRBV5-4 and TRBJ1-1; D uncertain. Trimming pared 4 bases from V and 5 bases from J, leaving 15 bases between. From germline, CDR1 is SGHNT and CDR2 YYREEE (reference sequence). CDR3 length: 14 residues. The CDR3 here is CASSPPGGKTEAFF. The CDR3 DNA reads as TGTGCCAGCAGCCCACCCGGAGGCAAGACTGAAGCTTTCTTT.

This clone was observed a single time. The gene calls are TRBV19 and TRBJ1-2, with 7 bases fitting TRBD1. There are 16 residues in the CDR3. V lost 0 bases and J lost 1; bases outside the gene matches: 5. The germline CDR1 and CDR2 sequences are LNHDA and SQIVND (reference sequence). CDR3: CASSIEGTAGNYGYTF. As DNA, the CDR3 is TGTGCCAGTAGTATAGAGGGGACAGCTGGTAACTATGGCTACACCTTC.

The J gene is TRBJ1-5, the V gene TRBV5-1; 9 bases fit TRBD1. Per the germline V gene, CDR1 is SGHRS and CDR2 is YFSETQ. There are 16 residues in the CDR3. V dropped 3 bases and J dropped 0; count of bases not matched to a gene: 4. CDR3 amino acids: CASSSGDRASNQPQHF. The CDR3 DNA reads TGCGCCAGCAGCTCGGGGGACAGGGCTAGCAATCAGCCCCAGCATTTT. Looking up the rest from reference TRBV5-1 and TRBJ1-5 gives the full variable domain: KAGVTQTPRYLIKTRGQQVTLSCSPISGHRSVSWYQQTPGQGLQFLFEYFSETQRNKGNFPGRFSGRQFSNSRSEMNVSTLELGDSALYLCASSSGDRASNQPQHFGDGTRLSIL.

J is TRBJ1-1 and V is TRBV27, with 8 bases aligning to TRBD1. V was pared by 4 bases and J by 3 bases, with 4 bases of the junction left unmatched. Germline CDR1 reads MNHEY; CDR2 reads SMNVEV (reference sequence). This CDR3 spans 14 amino acids. CDR3 sequence (DNA): TGTGCCAGCAGTTCCCAGGGGGCTTACACTGAAGCTTTCTTT. Protein: CASSSQGAYTEAFF.

The chain combines TRBV2 with TRBJ2-6, with D unresolved. V lost 4 bases, J lost 0 bases, and 7 bases lay in between. Germline values: CDR1 SNHLY, CDR2 FYNNEI. The CDR3 consists of 15 residues. CDR3 loop: CASSVQGSGANVLTF. The CDR3 bases are TGTGCCAGCAGTGTACAAGGCTCTGGGGCCAACGTCCTGACTTTC.

The V gene is TRBV18, the J gene TRBJ1-4, with 7 bases aligning to TRBD1. This CDR3 has 12 amino acids. In germline, CDR1 is KGHSH, CDR2 LQKENI. Trimming at V came to 3 bases and at J to 14 bases, leaving 6 bases not matched to a gene. CDR3 residues: CASSPHRDSLFF. The CDR3 coding sequence is TGTGCCAGCTCACCCCACCGGGACAGCCTGTTTTTT. Using reference TRBV18 and TRBJ1-4 for the parts outside the CDR3, the full variable domain is NAGVMQNPRHLVRRRGQEARLRCSPMKGHSHVYWYRQLPEEGLKFMVYLQKENIIDESGMPKERFSAEFPKEGPSILRIQQVVRGDSAAYFCASSPHRDSLFFGSGTQLSVL.

This chain uses TRBV4-1 with TRBJ1-5; D gene uncertain. Germline V lookup: CDR1 MGHRA, CDR2 YSYEKL. CDR3 length: 14 amino acids. Between the trimmed V and J ends, which lost 1 base and 1 base, there was a span of 5 bases. This CDR3 reads CASSQGGSNQPQHF. The CDR3 DNA reads TGCGCCAGCAGCCAAGGAGGGAGCAATCAGCCCCAGCATTTT.

This chain joins TRBV28 and TRBJ1-3; the D is unclear. Trimming removed 6 bases from V and 3 bases from J, with 6 bases in between. The CDR3 runs to 12 residues. Germline V lookup: CDR1 MDHEN, CDR2 SYDVKM. The CDR3: CASSLDGNTIYF. DNA of the CDR3: TGTGCCAGCAGCCTGGATGGAAACACCATATATTTT.

The gene calls are TRBV11-2 and TRBJ2-6; D uncertain. The CDR3 is 12 residues long. V shed 9 bases and J shed 3 bases, with 6 bases lying between them. Germline-derived CDR1 and CDR2 are SGHAT and FQNNGV. In DNA form, the CDR3 reads TGTGCCAGTAGAATTGGGGCCAACGTCCTGACTTTC. This codes for CASRIGANVLTF. The whole variable domain, remainder taken from reference TRBV11-2 and TRBJ2-6, is EAGVAQSPRYKIIEKRQSVAFWCNPISGHATLYWYQQILGQGPKLLIQFQNNGVVDDSQLPKDRFSAERLKGVDSTLKIQPAKLEDSAVYLCASRIGANVLTFGAGSRLTVL.

V is TRBV11-2 and J is TRBJ1-1; D call uncertain. The CDR3 length is 15 residues. Germline-derived CDR1 and CDR2 are SGHAT and FQNNGV. V was shortened by 0 bases and J by 7 bases, with 15 bases between the two germline ends. CDR3 amino acids: CASSLDGFGPDEAFF. The CDR3 region has the DNA TGTGCCAGCAGCTTAGATGGGTTCGGGCCAGATGAAGCTTTCTTT.

This clone has only one observation. J is TRBJ2-7 and V is TRBV28; weak D call: TRBD2 (6 bases). The CDR3 loop spans 14 amino acids. Per germline, CDR1 MDHEN and CDR2 SYDVKM. Deletions cut 8 bases from V and 7 bases from J, with 21 bases between. This CDR3 is CASRPARAGREQYF. The CDR3 bases are TGTGCCAGCCGTCCGGCCAGGGCGGGGAGGGAGCAGTACTTC.

The chain's CDR3 is CASGQANTGELFF. CDR3 bases: TGTGCCAGCGGGCAGGCTAACACCGGGGAGCTGTTTTTT. The genes are TRBV18 and TRBJ2-2; D is unclear. This CDR3 spans 13 amino acids. Germline V gene sequence: CDR1 KGHSH, CDR2 LQKENI. V was cut by 8 bases and J by 2 bases, with 9 bases left in between.

The rearrangement links TRBV25-1 to TRBJ1-1; D gene unclear. Between the trimmed V and J ends, which lost 6 bases and 9 bases, there was a span of 8 bases. Per the germline V gene, CDR1 is MGHDK and CDR2 is SYGVNS. This CDR3 is built from 10 residues. This chain's CDR3 is CASRGIQAFF. CDR3 nucleotides: TGTGCCAGCAGGGGCATCCAAGCTTTCTTT.

V gene TRBV18 combines with J gene TRBJ1-4; D is unclear. Trimming removed 3 bases at V and 8 bases at J, with 10 bases between. Germline assignment: CDR1 KGHSH and CDR2 LQKENI. The CDR3 spans 13 residues. CDR3 region: CASSPITGEKLFF. The CDR3 coding sequence is TGTGCCAGCTCACCGATTACGGGAGAAAAACTGTTTTTT.

The chain links TRBV28 to TRBJ1-2, with D possibly being TRBD1 (5 bases). CDR1 is MDHEN, CDR2 SYDVKM, per germline. There are 15 residues in the CDR3. With 3 bases removed from V and 4 bases from J, the gap between germline ends came to 15 bases. The CDR3 region is CASSLSGGTGYGYTF. The DNA of the CDR3 is TGTGCCAGCAGTTTGTCGGGCGGGACGGGCTATGGCTACACCTTC.